This T cell receptor (beta chain) was captured in a study of shared clonotypes between healthy human individuals. A CD45RA-negative memory subset and a CD45RA+ naive subset were separated from the CD4+ cells. Sequencing was performed with immunoSEQ multiplex PCR; in TCRdb, only in-frame clones are kept and a portion is missing. The table shows some 2.4 million clones, with 80% to 95% occurring only once. Study-wide results and limits: The low donor count limited represented genetic and exposure-history diversity.

CDR3 length: 15 amino acids. Germline assignment: CDR1 GTSNPN and CDR2 SVGIG (reference sequence). Trimming cost V 5 bases and J 2 bases, with 17 bases left between them. Only one count was recorded for this clone. Its specificity is not known. V and J are TRBV30 and TRBJ2-3, with D maybe TRBD2 (6 bases). The sample taken for sequencing was naive CD4+ T cells from PBMCs. Subset denoted: CD45RA+ positively selected. The receptor's source is a man between 18 and 35 years old in good health. Some clones in this sample may be carry-over from other donors' samples. CDR3 sequence (DNA): TGTGCCTGGGCCCGAGGTAGCGGCTACACAGATACGCAGTATTTT. This sequence encodes CAWARGSGYTDTQYF.